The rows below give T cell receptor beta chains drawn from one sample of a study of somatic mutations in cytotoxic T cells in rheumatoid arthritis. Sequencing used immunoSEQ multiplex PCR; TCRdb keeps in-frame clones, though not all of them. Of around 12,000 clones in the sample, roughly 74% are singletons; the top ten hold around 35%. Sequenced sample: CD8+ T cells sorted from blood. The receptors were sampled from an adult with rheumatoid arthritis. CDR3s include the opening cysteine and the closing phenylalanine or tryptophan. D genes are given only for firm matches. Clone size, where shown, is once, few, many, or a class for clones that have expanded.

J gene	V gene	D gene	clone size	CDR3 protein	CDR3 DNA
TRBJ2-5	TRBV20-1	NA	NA	CSANGAGVLDF	TGCAGTGCTAATGGGGCTGGGGTCTTGGACTTC
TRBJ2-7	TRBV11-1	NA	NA	CASSLNSYEQYF	TGTGCCAGCAGCCTAAACTCCTACGAGCAGTACTTC
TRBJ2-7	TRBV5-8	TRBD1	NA	CASSVAGTVYEQYF	TGTGCCAGCAGCGTGGCCGGGACAGTCTACGAGCAGTACTTC
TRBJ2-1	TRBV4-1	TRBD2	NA	CASSTGTSGGAVQQFF	TGCGCCAGCAGCACCGGGACTAGCGGGGGGGCTGTGCAGCAGTTCTTC
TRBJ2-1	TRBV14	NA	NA	CASSLGSSNEQFF	TGTGCCAGCAGCCTTGGGAGCTCCAATGAGCAGTTCTTC
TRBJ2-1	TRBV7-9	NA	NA	CASSEQRDSYNEQFF	TGTGCCAGCAGTGAACAAAGGGACTCCTACAATGAGCAGTTCTTC
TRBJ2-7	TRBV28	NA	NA	CAHGLSTHYEQYF	TGTGCCCATGGGCTTTCGACTCACTACGAGCAGTACTTC
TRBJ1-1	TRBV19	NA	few	CASSTGGTYTEAFF	TGTGCCAGTAGTACCGGCGGCACCTACACTGAAGCTTTCTTT
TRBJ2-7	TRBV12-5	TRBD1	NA	CASGLLTGYEQYF	TGTGCTAGTGGTTTGCTGACAGGGTACGAGCAGTACTTC
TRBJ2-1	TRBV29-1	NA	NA	CSARGTLNSPYNEQFF	TGCAGCGCACGGGGGACCTTAAATTCCCCGTACAATGAGCAGTTCTTC
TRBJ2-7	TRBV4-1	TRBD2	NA	CASSHRGLAGLYEQYF	TGCGCCAGCAGCCATAGGGGCCTAGCGGGGCTCTACGAGCAGTACTTC
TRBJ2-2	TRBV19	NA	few	CASSPGRGFAGELFF	TGTGCCAGTAGTCCGGGCAGGGGATTCGCCGGGGAGCTGTTTTTT
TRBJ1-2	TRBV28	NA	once	CASSLTRVGYGYTF	TGTGCCAGCAGTTTAACCAGGGTAGGCTATGGCTACACCTTC
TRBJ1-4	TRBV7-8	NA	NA	CASSLDRSGWHPTATNEKLFF	TGTGCCAGCAGCTTAGATCGGTCAGGCTGGCACCCCACTGCAACTAATGAAAAACTGTTTTTT
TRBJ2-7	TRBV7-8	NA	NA	CASSLPSYEQYF	TGTGCCAGCAGCTTGCCCTCCTACGAGCAGTACTTC
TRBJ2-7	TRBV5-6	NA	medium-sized	CASSLGTYEQYF	TGTGCCAGCAGCTTGGGAACGTACGAGCAGTACTTC
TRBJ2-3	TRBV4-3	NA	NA	CASSQDSMSTWATDTQYF	TGCGCCAGCAGCCAAGATTCCATGTCGACGTGGGCCACAGATACGCAGTATTTT
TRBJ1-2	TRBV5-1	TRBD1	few	CASSLDRAYGYTF	TGCGCCAGCAGCCTAGACAGGGCCTATGGCTACACCTTC
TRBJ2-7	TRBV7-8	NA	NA	CASSLGTYEQYF	TGTGCCAGCAGCTTAGGGACCTACGAGCAGTACTTC
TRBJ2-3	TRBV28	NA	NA	CASSFIGRTDTQYF	TGTGCCAGCAGTTTCATCGGTCGCACAGATACGCAGTATTTT
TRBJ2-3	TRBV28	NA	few	CASSSGGTQYF	TGTGCCAGCAGTTCAGGCGGTACGCAGTATTTT
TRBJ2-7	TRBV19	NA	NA	CASSPGLVYEQYF	TGTGCCAGTAGCCCGGGGCTTGTATACGAGCAGTACTTC
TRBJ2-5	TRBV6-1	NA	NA	CASSEEAAIGKLGTQYF	TGTGCCAGCAGTGAAGAAGCGGCTATTGGAAAGCTGGGGACCCAGTACTTC
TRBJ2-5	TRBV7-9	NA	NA	CASSPITGHQETQYF	TGTGCCAGCAGCCCTATTACAGGGCACCAAGAGACCCAGTACTTC
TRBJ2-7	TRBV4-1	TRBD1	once	CASSQDPRQGAWEQYF	TGCGCCAGCAGCCAAGATCCCCGCCAGGGGGCGTGGGAGCAGTACTTC
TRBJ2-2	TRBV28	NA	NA	CASSYAGEHTGELFF	TGTGCCAGCAGTTACGCAGGGGAGCACACCGGGGAGCTGTTTTTT
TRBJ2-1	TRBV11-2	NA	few	CASSPDSNSYNEQFF	TGTGCCAGCAGCCCAGACAGTAACTCCTACAATGAGCAGTTCTTC
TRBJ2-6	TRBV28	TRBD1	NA	CASSSGGPLSAGANVLTF	TGTGCCAGCAGTTCAGGGGGACCTCTTTCCGCTGGGGCCAACGTCCTGACTTTC